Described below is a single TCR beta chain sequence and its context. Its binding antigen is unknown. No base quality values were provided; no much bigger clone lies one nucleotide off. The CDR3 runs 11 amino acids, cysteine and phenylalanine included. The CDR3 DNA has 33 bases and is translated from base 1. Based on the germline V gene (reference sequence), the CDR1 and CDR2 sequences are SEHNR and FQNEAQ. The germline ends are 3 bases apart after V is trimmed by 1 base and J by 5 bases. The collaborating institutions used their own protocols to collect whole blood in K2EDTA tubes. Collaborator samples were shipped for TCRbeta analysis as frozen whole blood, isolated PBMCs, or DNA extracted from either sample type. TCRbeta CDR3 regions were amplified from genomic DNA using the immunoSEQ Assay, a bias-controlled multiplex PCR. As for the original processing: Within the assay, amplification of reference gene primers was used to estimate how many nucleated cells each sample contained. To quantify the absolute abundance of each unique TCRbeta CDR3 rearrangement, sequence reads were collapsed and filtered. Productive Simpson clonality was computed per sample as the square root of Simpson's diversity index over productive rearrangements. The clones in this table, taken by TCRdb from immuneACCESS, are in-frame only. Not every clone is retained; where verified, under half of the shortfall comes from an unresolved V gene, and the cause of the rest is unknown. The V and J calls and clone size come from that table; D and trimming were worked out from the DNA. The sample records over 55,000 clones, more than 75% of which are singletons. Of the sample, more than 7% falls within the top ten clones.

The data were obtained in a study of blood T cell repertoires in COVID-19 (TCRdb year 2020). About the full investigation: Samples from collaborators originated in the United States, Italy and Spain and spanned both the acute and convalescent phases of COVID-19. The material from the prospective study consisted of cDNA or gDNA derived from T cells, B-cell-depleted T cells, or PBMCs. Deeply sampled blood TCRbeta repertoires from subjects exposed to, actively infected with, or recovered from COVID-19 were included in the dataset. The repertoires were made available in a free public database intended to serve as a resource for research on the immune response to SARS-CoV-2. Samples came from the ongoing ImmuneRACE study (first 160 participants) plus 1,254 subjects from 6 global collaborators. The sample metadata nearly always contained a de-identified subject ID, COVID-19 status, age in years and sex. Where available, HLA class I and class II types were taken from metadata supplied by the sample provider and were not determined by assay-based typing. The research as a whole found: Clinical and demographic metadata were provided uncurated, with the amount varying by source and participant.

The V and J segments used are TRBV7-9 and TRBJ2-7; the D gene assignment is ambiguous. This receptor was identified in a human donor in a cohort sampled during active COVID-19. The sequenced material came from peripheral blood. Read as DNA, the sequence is TGTGCCAGCAGCTTAGTAGACGAGCAGTACTTC. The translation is CASSLVDEQYF.